Listed below are T cell receptor beta chains from one sample, sequenced in a study of cytomegalovirus exposure and HLA in healthy donors. Sequenced by immunoSEQ multiplex PCR; TCRdb stores in-frame clones only, minus some. The sample contains over 150,000 clones, roughly 79% of which appear only once. The specimen was PBMCs. The receptors here all came from a woman in her 50s in good health and CMV-seronegative. Each CDR3 is given with its conserved first and last residue. Each record gives: J gene, V gene, clone size, D gene, CDR3 protein, CDR3 DNA. A D gene is named only where the DNA matches it firmly. The size of a clone is reported for some rows only, either as once, few or many, or as a class for expanded clones.

>TRBJ2-5|TRBV25-1|-|-
CASSSLLGQGGEETQYF
TGTGCCAGCAGTTCTCTTCTGGGGCAGGGTGGCGAAGAGACCCAGTACTTC
>TRBJ1-1|TRBV5-8|-|TRBD1
CASRTGGAEAFF
TGTGCCAGCAGGACAGGGGGGGCTGAAGCTTTCTTT
>TRBJ1-1|TRBV5-1|once|-
CASSGAGLAHLLTRKVTEAFF
TGCGCCAGCAGCGGCGCAGGGTTAGCTCATCTCCTGACTCGCAAAGTCACTGAAGCTTTCTTT
>TRBJ2-3|TRBV10-1|-|TRBD1
CASSHPGQPTYTQYF
TGCGCCAGCAGTCATCCGGGACAGCCAACATATACGCAGTATTTT
>TRBJ1-1|TRBV4-1|few|-
CASRGTLRGTEAFF
TGCGCCAGCCGGGGGACCCTGAGAGGGACTGAAGCTTTCTTT
>TRBJ2-7|TRBV7-9|few|-
CASSGPRQAAYEQYF
TGTGCCAGCAGCGGACCTAGACAGGCAGCCTACGAGCAGTACTTC
>TRBJ1-2|TRBV25-1|few|-
CASSRQEMDYGYTF
TGTGCCAGCAGCCGACAGGAGATGGACTATGGCTACACCTTC
>TRBJ2-6|TRBV28|-|TRBD1
CASSPYLRGSHSGANVLTF
TGTGCCAGCAGTCCGTACCTCAGGGGGTCCCACTCTGGGGCCAACGTCCTGACTTTC
>TRBJ2-3|TRBV28|-|TRBD2
CASSPSGSPHHQQYF
TGTGCCAGCAGCCCAAGCGGGAGTCCTCACCATCAGCAGTATTTT
>TRBJ1-1|TRBV7-2|-|TRBD1
CASSPRGQTNTEAFF
TGTGCCAGCAGCCCGAGGGGACAGACGAACACTGAAGCTTTCTTT
>TRBJ1-5|TRBV19|few|-
CASSIFAGLRVQPQHF
TGTGCCAGTAGTATATTTGCGGGTTTAAGGGTTCAGCCCCAGCATTTT
>TRBJ2-7|TRBV28|-|TRBD2
CASIKIGRAEREQYF
TGTGCCAGCATCAAAATCGGGAGGGCCGAGAGAGAGCAGTACTTC
>TRBJ1-5|TRBV29-1|-|-
CSVRTDGNQPQHF
TGCAGCGTTAGGACAGATGGCAATCAGCCCCAGCATTTT
>TRBJ2-7|TRBV30|-|-
CAWSSGGEQYF
TGTGCCTGGAGTTCCGGAGGTGAGCAGTACTTC
>TRBJ2-5|TRBV7-2|-|TRBD2
CASSPGTSGGQETQYF
TGTGCCAGCAGCCCCGGGACTAGCGGGGGGCAGGAGACCCAGTACTTC
>TRBJ2-3|TRBV5-5|-|-
CASSLDSPSTDTQYF
TGTGCCAGCAGCCTAGACAGCCCTAGCACAGATACGCAGTATTTT
>TRBJ1-6|TRBV2|-|TRBD1
CASSVRGNSPLHF
TGTGCCAGCAGTGTCAGGGGGAATTCACCCCTCCACTTT
>TRBJ2-7|TRBV6-5|-|TRBD2
CASSTRTGGSYEQYF
TGTGCCAGCAGTACCCGGACGGGGGGCTCCTACGAGCAGTACTTC
>TRBJ2-7|TRBV7-6|-|TRBD1
CASSSEQGGHEQYF
TGTGCCAGCAGCTCTGAACAGGGGGGCCACGAGCAGTACTTC
>TRBJ2-1|TRBV4-1|-|TRBD2
CASSQGLAGNNEQFF
TGCGCCAGCAGCCAAGGACTAGCGGGTAACAATGAGCAGTTCTTC
>TRBJ1-4|TRBV7-2|-|-
CASSLGGRTNEKLFF
TGTGCCAGCAGCTTAGGGGGGCGCACTAATGAAAAACTGTTTTTT
>TRBJ2-7|TRBV7-6|-|-
CASSFSGVYEQYF
TGTGCCAGCAGCTTTTCGGGGGTCTACGAGCAGTACTTC
>TRBJ1-2|TRBV30|-|-
CAWLTPLANYGYTF
TGTGCCTGGTTAACCCCTCTAGCTAACTATGGCTACACCTTC
>TRBJ1-5|TRBV6-5|-|-
CATRPQYNQPQHF
TGTGCCACCCGACCACAGTACAATCAGCCCCAGCATTTT
>TRBJ2-1|TRBV27|-|TRBD2
CASSPRLAGGPVSRYNEQFF
TGTGCCAGCAGTCCGCGACTAGCGGGGGGGCCGGTATCAAGGTACAATGAGCAGTTCTTC
>TRBJ2-7|TRBV5-1|-|-
CASSPPSYEQYF
TGCGCCAGCAGCCCCCCATCCTACGAGCAGTACTTC
>TRBJ1-6|TRBV5-1|once|TRBD1
CASSAGTGDLPLHF
TGCGCCAGCAGCGCCGGGACAGGGGATCTCCCCCTCCACTTT
>TRBJ2-7|TRBV7-9|-|TRBD1
CASSSGTGTHEQYF
TGTGCCAGCAGCTCAGGGACAGGGACCCACGAGCAGTACTTC
>TRBJ2-7|TRBV7-6|-|TRBD2
CASSLGTMTSGGSYEQYF
TGTGCCAGCAGCTTAGGCACAATGACTAGCGGGGGCTCCTACGAGCAGTACTTC
>TRBJ2-2|TRBV13|-|-
CASSFRGSGTGELFF
TGTGCCAGCAGCTTCCGAGGTTCCGGCACCGGGGAGCTGTTTTTT
>TRBJ2-3|TRBV7-8|once|-
CASSRGDTQYF
TGTGCCAGCAGCCGGGGGGATACGCAGTATTTT
>TRBJ2-2|TRBV7-9|once|TRBD2
CASSLLYLGRTGELFF
TGTGCCAGCAGCTTACTGTATCTCGGGAGGACCGGGGAGCTGTTTTTT